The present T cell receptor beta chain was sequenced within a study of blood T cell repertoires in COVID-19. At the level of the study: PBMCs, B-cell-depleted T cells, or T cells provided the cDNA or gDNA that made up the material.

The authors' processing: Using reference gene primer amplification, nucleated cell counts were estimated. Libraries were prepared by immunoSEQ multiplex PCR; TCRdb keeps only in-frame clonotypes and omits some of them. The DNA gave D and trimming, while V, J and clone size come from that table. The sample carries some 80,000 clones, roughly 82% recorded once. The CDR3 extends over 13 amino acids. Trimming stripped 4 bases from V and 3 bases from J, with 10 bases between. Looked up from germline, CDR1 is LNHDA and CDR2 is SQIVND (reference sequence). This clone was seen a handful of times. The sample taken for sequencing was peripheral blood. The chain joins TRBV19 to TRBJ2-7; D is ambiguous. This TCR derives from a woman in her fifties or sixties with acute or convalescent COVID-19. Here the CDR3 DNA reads TGTGCCAGTAGTAGGGCCTCCCGCTACGAGCAGTACTTC. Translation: CASSRASRYEQYF.